This is a list of T cell receptor beta chains from one sample in a study of Ad26.COV2.S vaccination and SARS-CoV-2 variants. TCRdb's copy holds only in-frame clones and misses some; the assay was immunoSEQ multiplex PCR. The sample includes 350,000 to 500,000 clones, roughly 87% of them seen just once. Here the sequenced sample was peripheral blood, taken in a trial of Ad26.COV2.S vaccine versus placebo. Every receptor here comes from a person between 18 and 59 years old who received the Ad26.COV2.S COVID-19 vaccine or a placebo. CDR3s include the opening cysteine and the closing phenylalanine or tryptophan. D genes are given only for firm matches. Only part of the rows carry a size: once, few, many, or a class if the clone is expanded.

d_call j_call v_call clone_size cdr3_nt cdr3_aa
TRBD1 TRBJ1-5 TRBV5-8 . TGTGCCAGCAGCTTGACAGGGGGCGGGAATCAGCCCCAGCATTTT CASSLTGGGNQPQHF
TRBD2 TRBJ2-3 TRBV24-1 . TGTGCCACCAGTGATTTCACCGGACTAGCGGGAGATACGCAGTATTTT CATSDFTGLAGDTQYF
. TRBJ2-7 TRBV3-1/TRBV3-2 once TGTGCCAGCAGCCATAAACAGGGGGCAGCGGGGGCGTACGAGCAGTACTTC CASSHKQGAAGAYEQYF
TRBD2 TRBJ2-3 TRBV4-3 . TGCGCCAGCAGCCAAGAGACGGGGGGGCGGAGCACAGATACGCAGTATTTT CASSQETGGRSTDTQYF
. TRBJ2-4 TRBV6-6 . TGTGCCAGCAGCCTGGGGAAAAACATTCAGTACTTC CASSLGKNIQYF
. TRBJ1-1 TRBV10-3 . TGTGCCATCGGTCTAGAGAACACTGAAGCTTTCTTT CAIGLENTEAFF
. TRBJ2-5 TRBV2 . TGTGCCAGCAGTGGGGGTACGGGAGAGACCCAGTACTTC CASSGGTGETQYF
. TRBJ2-7 TRBV6-5 . TGTGCCAGCAGTTACCGTCTTTCGCGAGGCGAGCAGTACTTC CASSYRLSRGEQYF
. TRBJ1-6 TRBV5-1 . TGCGCCAGCAGCTTGGAAGGGTTTAATTCACCCCTCCACTTT CASSLEGFNSPLHF
. TRBJ1-1 TRBV15 . TGTGCCACCAGCAAGGGGGTCAGGACGAACACTGAAGCTTTCTTT CATSKGVRTNTEAFF
. TRBJ1-1 TRBV29-1 . TGCAGCGTTCGTGGCTTGTCTGAAGCTTTCTTT CSVRGLSEAFF
. TRBJ2-4 TRBV3-1/TRBV3-2 . TGTGCCAGCAGCCAAGGCCCAGGGAACATTCAGTACTTC CASSQGPGNIQYF
. TRBJ1-5 TRBV3-1/TRBV3-2 . TGTGCCAGCAGCCTCGGACTCCCCAATCAGCCCCAGCATTTT CASSLGLPNQPQHF
. TRBJ2-1 TRBV7-3 . TGTGCCAGCAGCTTAGGGTCTCACGCCAACAATGAGCAGTTCTTC CASSLGSHANNEQFF
. TRBJ1-6 TRBV7-3 . TGTGCCAGCAGTTCTACAGGACGCTCACCCCTCCACTTT CASSSTGRSPLHF
TRBD2 TRBJ2-1 TRBV7-2 . TGTGCCAGCAGCTACAAAACCAGTAGCGGGCGGTGGACCTACAATGAGCAGTTCTTC CASSYKTSSGRWTYNEQFF
TRBD1 TRBJ1-2 TRBV18 . TGTGCCAGCTCACCATATCTGACAGGGGTCGATGGCTACACCTTC CASSPYLTGVDGYTF
. TRBJ2-3 TRBV4-1 . TGCGCCAGCAGCCAGGGGGTAGCGGAGGGCACAGATACGCAGTATTTT CASSQGVAEGTDTQYF
. TRBJ2-1 TRBV9 once TGTGCCAGCAGCGTAGCAAGGGCCACCGGGGAGTTCTTC CASSVARATGEFF
TRBD1 TRBJ1-2 TRBV28 . TGTGCCAGCAGCTCACAGGGGGTGGCGAACTATGGCTACACCTTC CASSSQGVANYGYTF
TRBD1 TRBJ2-3 TRBV7-8 . TGTGCCAGCAGCCCCTGGACAGGGGTCAGCACAGATACGCAGTATTTT CASSPWTGVSTDTQYF
. TRBJ1-2 TRBV5-1 . TGCGCCAGCAGTGGGGGCGAGGGCTATGGCTACACCTTC CASSGGEGYGYTF
. TRBJ1-3 TRBV7-9 . TGTGCCAGCAGCTCAACGACAGGCGCTGGAAACACCATATATTTT CASSSTTGAGNTIYF
TRBD1 TRBJ2-3 TRBV3-1/TRBV3-2 . TGTGCCAGCAGCTTCCACCTTACAGGGGGACAGGGGCGCACAGATACGCAGTATTTT CASSFHLTGGQGRTDTQYF
TRBD2 TRBJ2-1 TRBV6-5 . TGTGCCAGCAGTTACGGACTAGCGGGGGGCCATGAGCAGTTCTTC CASSYGLAGGHEQFF
TRBD2 TRBJ2-3 TRBV28 . TGTGCCAGCGGCCGTACGGGAGGGGTAAGCACAGATACGCAGTATTTT CASGRTGGVSTDTQYF
. TRBJ1-1 TRBV25-1 . TGTGCCAGCAGTAACCCCCAGGGCGGGGACACTGAAGCTTTCTTT CASSNPQGGDTEAFF
. TRBJ1-6 TRBV5-1 . TGCGCCAGCAGCTTCAGGCAGGGTAATTCACCCCTCCACTTT CASSFRQGNSPLHF
. TRBJ1-2 TRBV3-1/TRBV3-2 . TGTGCCAGCAGCCAAGATAGGCACTCCTATGGCTACACCTTC CASSQDRHSYGYTF
. TRBJ2-1 TRBV3-1/TRBV3-2 . TGTGCCAGCAGCCCGGCGGGATGGGGCAATGAGCAGTTCTTC CASSPAGWGNEQFF
. TRBJ2-7 TRBV5-1 . TGCGCCAGCAACCGGGACACCACCTACGAGCAGTACTTC CASNRDTTYEQYF
TRBD2 TRBJ2-5 TRBV5-1 . TGCGCCAGCAGCTCTTCCTTAGCGGGGGCCCAAGAGACCCAGTACTTC CASSSSLAGAQETQYF
. TRBJ1-6 TRBV27 . TGTGCCAGCAGTTTATGGAGTATCCTAGGGAATAATTCACCCCTCCACTTT CASSLWSILGNNSPLHF
TRBD2 TRBJ2-3 TRBV7-8 . TGTGCCAGCAGCTTCCGAGCTCGGGGTACTAGCGGGAGGGGGCGAGATACGCAGTATTTT CASSFRARGTSGRGRDTQYF
. TRBJ1-2 TRBV7-2 . TGTGCCAGCAGCTTAATGGAGGCGAGTCTCTATGGCTACACCTTC CASSLMEASLYGYTF
TRBD1 TRBJ1-2 TRBV10-3 . TGTGCCATCAGTGAGGGGGACAGGGCCGACTATGGCTACACCTTC CAISEGDRADYGYTF
. TRBJ2-1 TRBV28 . TGTGCCAGCAGCCTGACTCGTCCGAAAGAGCAGTTCTTC CASSLTRPKEQFF
. TRBJ2-7 TRBV5-4 few TGTGCCAGCAGCCCAGGGGCAGGGACCGAGCAGTACTTC CASSPGAGTEQYF
. TRBJ1-1 TRBV5-1 once TGCGCCAGCAGCCCCGGGGGCCATAGCACTGAAGCTTTCTTT CASSPGGHSTEAFF
. TRBJ1-4 TRBV5-1 . TGCGCCAGCAGCCAGGGGACAACTAATGAAAAACTGTTTTTT CASSQGTTNEKLFF
. TRBJ2-3 TRBV12-2 . TGTGCAAGTCGCCCCCCCGGGGAGCGACCTCCTAGCACAGATACGCAGTATTTT CASRPPGERPPSTDTQYF
. TRBJ2-5 TRBV28 . TGTGCCAGCAGCTTTTTGGAGACCCAGTACTTC CASSFLETQYF
. TRBJ2-5 TRBV19 . TGTGCCAGTAGTATAGGTCCCAGGGATGGAGAGACCCAGTACTTC CASSIGPRDGETQYF
TRBD1 TRBJ1-2 TRBV5-1 . TGCGCCAGCAGCCGTGACAGGGTCTTCGATGGCTACACCTTC CASSRDRVFDGYTF
. TRBJ1-1 TRBV28 . TGTGCCAGCAGTTTAGTCCGTCAGACTGAAGCTTTCTTT CASSLVRQTEAFF
TRBD2 TRBJ2-1 TRBV5-5 . TGTGCCAGCAGCTTGGTGGGGACTAGCAGGAACAATGAGCAGTTCTTC CASSLVGTSRNNEQFF
. TRBJ2-7 TRBV4-3 . TGCGCCAGCAGCCCGGACCCTAACTGGTCCAGCGAGCAGTACTTC CASSPDPNWSSEQYF
TRBD2 TRBJ2-5 TRBV24-1 . TGTGCCACCAGTGATTACCAAGCGGGGTCCCAAGAGACCCAGTACTTC CATSDYQAGSQETQYF
. TRBJ2-7 TRBV5-4 . TGTGCCAGCAGCGCGCGAGGGACCTCCTACGAGCAGTACTTC CASSARGTSYEQYF
. TRBJ1-5 TRBV6-2/TRBV6-3 once TGTGCCAGCAGTTACCCGACTGTCTATAGCAATCAGCCCCAGCATTTT CASSYPTVYSNQPQHF
. TRBJ1-4 TRBV9 . TGTGCCAGCACCCCCCCTCCGGACATTCCAGGGGCTAATGAAAAACTGTTTTTT CASTPPPDIPGANEKLFF
. TRBJ2-1 TRBV12-3/TRBV12-4 . TGTGCCAGCAGACTCTACAATGAGCAGTTCTTC CASRLYNEQFF
. TRBJ2-1 TRBV14 . TGTGCCAGCAGCCAAGCGAAGAGCTCCTACAATGAGCAGTTCTTC CASSQAKSSYNEQFF